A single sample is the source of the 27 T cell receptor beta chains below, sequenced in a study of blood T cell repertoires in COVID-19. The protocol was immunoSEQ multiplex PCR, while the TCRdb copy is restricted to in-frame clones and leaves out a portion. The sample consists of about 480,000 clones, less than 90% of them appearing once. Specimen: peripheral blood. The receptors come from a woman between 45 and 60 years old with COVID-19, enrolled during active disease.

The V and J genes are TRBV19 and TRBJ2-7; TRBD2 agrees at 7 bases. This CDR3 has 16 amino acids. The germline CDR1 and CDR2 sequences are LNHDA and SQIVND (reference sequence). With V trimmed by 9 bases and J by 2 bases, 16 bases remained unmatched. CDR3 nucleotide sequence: TGTGCCAGCAGCGCCGGTGAGGGACGGGGGGCCTACGAGCAGTACTTC. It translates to CASSAGEGRGAYEQYF.

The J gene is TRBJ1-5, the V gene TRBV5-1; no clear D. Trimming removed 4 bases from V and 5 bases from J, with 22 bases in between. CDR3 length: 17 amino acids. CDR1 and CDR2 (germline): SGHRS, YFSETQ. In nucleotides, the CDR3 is TGCGCCAGCAGCCTCCCTCACCCCGGGTTTTCGGATCAGCCCCAGCATTTT. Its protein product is CASSLPHPGFSDQPQHF.

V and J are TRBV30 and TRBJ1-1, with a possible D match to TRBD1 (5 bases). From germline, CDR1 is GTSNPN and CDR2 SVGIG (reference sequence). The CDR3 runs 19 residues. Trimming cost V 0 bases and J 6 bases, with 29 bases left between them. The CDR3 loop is CAWSVLLGLRPGFVAEAFF. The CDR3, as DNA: TGTGCCTGGAGTGTACTTTTGGGCCTCCGGCCAGGGTTTGTCGCTGAAGCTTTCTTT.

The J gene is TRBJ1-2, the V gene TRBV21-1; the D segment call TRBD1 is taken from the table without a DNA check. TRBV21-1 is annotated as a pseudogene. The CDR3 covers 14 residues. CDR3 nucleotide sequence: TGTGCCAGCAGCAGAACCCCGGGACAGTGGGGCTACACCTTC. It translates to CASSRTPGQWGYTF.

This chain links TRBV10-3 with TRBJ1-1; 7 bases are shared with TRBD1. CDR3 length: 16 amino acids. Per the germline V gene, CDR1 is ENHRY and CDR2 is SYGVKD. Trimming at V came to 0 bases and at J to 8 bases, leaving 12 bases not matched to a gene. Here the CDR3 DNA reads TGTGCCATCAGTGAGTCTTTCGGACAGGATTTCGTAGAAGCTTTCTTT. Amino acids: CAISESFGQDFVEAFF.

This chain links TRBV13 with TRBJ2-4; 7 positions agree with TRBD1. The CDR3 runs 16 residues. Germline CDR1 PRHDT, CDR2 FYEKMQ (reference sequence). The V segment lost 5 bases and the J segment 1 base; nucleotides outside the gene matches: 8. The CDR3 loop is CASSGQDSDAKNIQYF. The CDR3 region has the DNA TGTGCCAGCAGCGGACAGGACTCTGACGCCAAAAACATTCAGTACTTC.

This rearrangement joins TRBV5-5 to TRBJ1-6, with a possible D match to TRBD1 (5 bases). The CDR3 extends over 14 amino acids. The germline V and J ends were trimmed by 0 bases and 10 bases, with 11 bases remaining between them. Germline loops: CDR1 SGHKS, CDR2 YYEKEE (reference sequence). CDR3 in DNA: TGTGCCAGCAGCTTGGGTGGGGCGAGGTCACCCCTCCACTTT. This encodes CASSLGGARSPLHF.

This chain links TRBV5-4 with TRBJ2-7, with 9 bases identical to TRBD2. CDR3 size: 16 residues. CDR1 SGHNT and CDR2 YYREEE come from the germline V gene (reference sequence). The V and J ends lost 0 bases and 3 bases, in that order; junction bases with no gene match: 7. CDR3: CASSLAGTSRNYEQYF. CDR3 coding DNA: TGTGCCAGCAGCTTGGCCGGGACTAGCCGTAACTACGAGCAGTACTTC.

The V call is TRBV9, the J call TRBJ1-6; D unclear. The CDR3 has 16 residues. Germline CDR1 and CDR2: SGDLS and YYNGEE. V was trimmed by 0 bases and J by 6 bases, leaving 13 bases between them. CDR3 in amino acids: CASSVGEGLPNSPLHF. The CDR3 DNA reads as TGTGCCAGCAGCGTAGGCGAGGGTCTTCCTAATTCACCCCTCCACTTT.

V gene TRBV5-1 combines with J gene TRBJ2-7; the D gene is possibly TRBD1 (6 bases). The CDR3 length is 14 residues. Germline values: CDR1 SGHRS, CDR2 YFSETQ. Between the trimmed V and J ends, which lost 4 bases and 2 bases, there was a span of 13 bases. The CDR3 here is CASSSTPGAYEQYF. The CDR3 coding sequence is TGCGCCAGCAGCAGCACTCCAGGGGCCTACGAGCAGTACTTC.

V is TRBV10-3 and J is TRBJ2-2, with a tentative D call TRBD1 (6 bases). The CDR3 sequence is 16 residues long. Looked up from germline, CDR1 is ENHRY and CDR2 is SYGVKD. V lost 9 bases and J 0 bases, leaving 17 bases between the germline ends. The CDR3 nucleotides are TGTGCCATTCGAAAAGGACAGACCGCGAACACCGGGGAGCTGTTTTTT. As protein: CAIRKGQTANTGELFF.

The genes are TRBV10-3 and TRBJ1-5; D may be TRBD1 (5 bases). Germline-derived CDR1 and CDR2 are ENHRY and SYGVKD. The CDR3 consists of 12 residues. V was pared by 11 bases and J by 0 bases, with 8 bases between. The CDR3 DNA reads TGTGCCGGGGGGGATAGCAATCAGCCCCAGCATTTT. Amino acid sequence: CAGGDSNQPQHF.

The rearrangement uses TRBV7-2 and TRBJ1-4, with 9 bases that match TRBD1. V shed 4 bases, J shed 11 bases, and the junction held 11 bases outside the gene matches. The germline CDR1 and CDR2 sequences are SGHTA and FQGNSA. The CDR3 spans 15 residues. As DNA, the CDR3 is TGTGCCAGCAGCTCCGCCGGGACAGGGCCTACGAAACTGTTTTTT. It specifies CASSSAGTGPTKLFF.

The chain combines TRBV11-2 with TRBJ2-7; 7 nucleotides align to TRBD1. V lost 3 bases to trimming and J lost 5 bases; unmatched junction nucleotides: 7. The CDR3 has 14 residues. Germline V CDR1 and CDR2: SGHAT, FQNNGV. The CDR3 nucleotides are TGTGCCAGCAGCTTGGGCAGGGGGTACCACGAGCAGTACTTC. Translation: CASSLGRGYHEQYF.

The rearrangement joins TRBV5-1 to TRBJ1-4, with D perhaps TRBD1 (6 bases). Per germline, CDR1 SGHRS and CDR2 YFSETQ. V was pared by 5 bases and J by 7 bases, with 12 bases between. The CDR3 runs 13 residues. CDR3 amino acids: CASRDSEFEKLFF. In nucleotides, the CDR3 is TGCGCCAGCAGGGACAGCGAATTTGAAAAACTGTTTTTT.

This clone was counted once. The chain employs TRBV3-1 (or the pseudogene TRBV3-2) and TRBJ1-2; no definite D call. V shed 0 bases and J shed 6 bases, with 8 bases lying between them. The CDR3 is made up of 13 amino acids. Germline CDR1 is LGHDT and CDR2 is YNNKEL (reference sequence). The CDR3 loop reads CASSQDPKNGYTF. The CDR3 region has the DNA TGTGCCAGCAGCCAAGACCCTAAGAATGGCTACACCTTC.

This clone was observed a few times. The CDR3 DNA follows: TGTGCCAGTAAGGACAGGGAGAACTATGGCTACACCTTC. This translates into CASKDRENYGYTF. The V gene is TRBV19, the J gene TRBJ1-2; 8 bases line up with TRBD1. V dropped 7 bases and J dropped 2; count of bases not matched to a gene: 3. The germline CDR1 and CDR2 sequences are LNHDA and SQIVND (reference sequence). The CDR3 loop spans 13 amino acids.

CDR3 in DNA: TGTGCCAGCACGCGAGACACTTCCCGGGGCGAGCAGTACTTC. Translation gives CASTRDTSRGEQYF. The chain recombines TRBV6-5 with TRBJ2-7; D possibly corresponds to TRBD2 (5 bases). CDR3 length: 14 amino acids. Germline lookup yields CDR1 MNHEY and CDR2 SVGAGI. V lost 7 bases and J lost 6, with 19 bases in between.

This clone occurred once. The CDR3 DNA sequence: TGTGCCACTACAGGAGGGCGGACCTCTGGGGCCAACGTCCTGACTTTC. It yields the protein CATTGGRTSGANVLTF. The chain employs TRBV2 and TRBJ2-6; TRBD2 might be the D (6 bases). Trimming pared 10 bases from V and 0 bases from J, leaving 16 bases between. The CDR3 has 16 residues. The V gene's germline CDR1 is SNHLY and CDR2 FYNNEI.

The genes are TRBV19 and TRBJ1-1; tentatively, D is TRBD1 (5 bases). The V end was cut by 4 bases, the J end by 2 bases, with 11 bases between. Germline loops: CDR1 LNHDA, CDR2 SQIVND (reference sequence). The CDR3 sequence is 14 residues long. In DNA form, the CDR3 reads TGTGCCAGTAGTAGATCGACAGCTAACACTGAAGCTTTCTTT. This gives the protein CASSRSTANTEAFF.

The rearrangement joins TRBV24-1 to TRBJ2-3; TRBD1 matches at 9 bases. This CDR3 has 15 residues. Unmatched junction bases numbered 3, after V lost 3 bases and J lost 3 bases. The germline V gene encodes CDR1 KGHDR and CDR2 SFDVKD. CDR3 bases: TGTGCCACCAGTGATGGGACAGGGCCAACAGATACGCAGTATTTT. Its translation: CATSDGTGPTDTQYF.

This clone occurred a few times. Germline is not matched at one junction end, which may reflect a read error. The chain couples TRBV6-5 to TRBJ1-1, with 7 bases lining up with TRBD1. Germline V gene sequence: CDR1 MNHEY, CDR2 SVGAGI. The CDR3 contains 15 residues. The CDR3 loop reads CASSYSSRQGVSFLF. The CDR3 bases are TGTGCCAGCAGTTACTCGAGTCGGCAGGGGGTCAGCTTCCTCTTT.

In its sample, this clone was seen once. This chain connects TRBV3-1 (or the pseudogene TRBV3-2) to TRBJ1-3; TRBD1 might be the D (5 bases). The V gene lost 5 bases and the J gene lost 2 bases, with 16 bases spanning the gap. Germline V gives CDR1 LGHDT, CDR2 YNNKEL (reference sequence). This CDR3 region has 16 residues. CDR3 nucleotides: TGTGCCAGCAGCGTAAGGGGCGGGGGACCTGGAAACACCATATATTTT. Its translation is CASSVRGGGPGNTIYF.

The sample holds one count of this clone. This CDR3 reads CASSLGIGGAFYEQFF. CDR3 in DNA: TGTGCCAGCAGCTTGGGGATCGGGGGGGCCTTCTATGAGCAGTTCTTC. This chain connects TRBV7-2 to TRBJ2-1; 8 nucleotides agree with TRBD2. V was pared by 3 bases and J by 8 bases, with 12 bases of the junction left unmatched. Germline V lookup: CDR1 SGHTA, CDR2 FQGNSA. This CDR3 spans 16 amino acids. The entire variable domain, with the rest obtained from reference TRBV7-2 and TRBJ2-1, is as follows: GAGVSQSPSNKVTEKGKDVELRCDPISGHTALYWYRQSLGQGLEFLIYFQGNSAPDKSGLPSDRFSAERTGGSVSTLTIQRTQQEDSAVYLCASSLGIGGAFYEQFFGPGTRLTVL.

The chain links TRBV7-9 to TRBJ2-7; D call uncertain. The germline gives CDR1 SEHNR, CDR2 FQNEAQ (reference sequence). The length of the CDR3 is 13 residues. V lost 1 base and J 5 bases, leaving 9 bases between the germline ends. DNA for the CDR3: TGTGCCAGCAGCTTAGGCTATAAAAACGAGCAGTACTTC. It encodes CASSLGYKNEQYF. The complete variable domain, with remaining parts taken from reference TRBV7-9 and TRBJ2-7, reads DTGVSQNPRHKITKRGQNVTFRCDPISEHNRLYWYRQTLGQGPEFLTYFQNEAQLEKSRLLSDRFSAERPKGSFSTLEIQRTEQGDSAMYLCASSLGYKNEQYFGPGTRLTVT.

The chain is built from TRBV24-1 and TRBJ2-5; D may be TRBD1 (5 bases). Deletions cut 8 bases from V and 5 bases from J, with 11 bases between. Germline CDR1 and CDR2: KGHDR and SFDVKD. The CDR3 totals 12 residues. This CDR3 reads CATKDIGETQYF. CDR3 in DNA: TGTGCCACCAAGGACATTGGGGAGACCCAGTACTTC.

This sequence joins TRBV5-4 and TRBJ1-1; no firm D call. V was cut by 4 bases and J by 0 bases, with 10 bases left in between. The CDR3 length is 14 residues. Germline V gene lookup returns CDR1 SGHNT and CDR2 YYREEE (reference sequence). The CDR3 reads CASSREVVNTEAFF. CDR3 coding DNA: TGTGCCAGCAGCCGAGAAGTGGTGAACACTGAAGCTTTCTTT.